One sample yielded the 32 T cell receptor beta chains listed below, sequenced in a study of blood T cell repertoires in COVID-19. Repertoires were generated with immunoSEQ multiplex PCR, while TCRdb's copy carries only in-frame clones and drops some. The sample includes over 250,000 clones, roughly 84% seen only once; the top ten take over 1.3%. What was sequenced was peripheral blood. The receptors shown here come from a human donor with COVID-19, enrolled during active disease. The donor label of this sample is uncertain.

This chain joins TRBV5-6 and TRBJ2-1, with D perhaps matching TRBD2 (7 bases). The CDR3 is 15 residues long. V was shortened by 3 bases and J by 9 bases, with 19 bases between the two germline ends. Germline V lookup: CDR1 SGHDT, CDR2 YYEEEE. DNA of the CDR3: TGTGCCAGCAGCTACGGGGCCCCGGGGGGCATTGAGCAGTTCTTC. Translated, it gives CASSYGAPGGIEQFF.

The chain combines TRBV3-1 (or the pseudogene TRBV3-2) with TRBJ1-1, with D tentatively TRBD1 (5 bases). The germline gives CDR1 LGHDT, CDR2 YNNKEL (reference sequence). This CDR3 contains 14 residues. V lost 3 bases and J 1 base, leaving 9 bases between the germline ends. The CDR3 is CASSHQDRNTEAFF. The CDR3 nucleotides read TGTGCCAGCAGCCACCAAGACAGGAACACTGAAGCTTTCTTT.

The chain has TRBV9 and TRBJ2-1; TRBD2 agrees at 14 bases. CDR3 length: 16 amino acids. V was clipped by 2 bases and J by 7 bases; unmatched bases: 5. CDR1 is SGDLS, CDR2 YYNGEE, per germline. The CDR3 spells CASSVQTSGRVNEQFF. In nucleotides, the CDR3 is TGTGCCAGCAGCGTCCAGACTAGCGGGAGGGTTAATGAGCAGTTCTTC.

In its sample, this clone was seen once. The chain employs TRBV18 and TRBJ2-5; 13 bases agree with TRBD2. After removal of 6 bases from V and 5 bases from J, the junction contained 6 bases not matched to a gene. Germline V gene lookup returns CDR1 KGHSH and CDR2 LQKENI. The CDR3 totals 15 residues. The CDR3 region has the DNA TGTGCCAGCTCCCCTTGGACTAGCGGGAGTGAGACCCAGTACTTC. Translation gives CASSPWTSGSETQYF.

This chain's CDR3 is CASSFSGGTQYF. The DNA of the CDR3 is TGTGCCAGCAGTTTTTCCGGGGGGACCCAGTACTTC. The rearrangement joins TRBV12-3 or TRBV12-4 to TRBJ2-5; D may be TRBD2 (6 bases). The CDR3 extends over 12 amino acids. V lost 3 bases, J lost 7 bases, and 9 bases lay in between.

This clone came up once. This chain links TRBV5-1 with TRBJ2-1, with TRBD2 identical over 15 bases. CDR3 length: 17 amino acids. With V trimmed by 4 bases and J by 4 bases, 6 bases remained unmatched. Germline CDR1 reads SGHRS; CDR2 reads YFSETQ. The CDR3 reads CASSTGTSGGLYNEQFF. In DNA form, the CDR3 reads TGCGCCAGCAGCACGGGGACTAGCGGGGGGCTTTACAATGAGCAGTTCTTC.

There are a few counts of this clone. The chain's CDR3 is CASSLGTSGSYEQYF. Written as DNA, the CDR3 is TGTGCCAGCAGCTTAGGGACTAGCGGGAGCTACGAGCAGTACTTC. J is TRBJ2-7 and V is TRBV7-2; 13 bases align to TRBD2. V was pared by 1 base and J by 3 bases, with 0 bases of the junction left unmatched. Germline CDR1 is SGHTA and CDR2 is FQGNSA. The CDR3 totals 15 residues.

The chain links TRBV11-3 to TRBJ2-7, with D possibly matching TRBD2 (5 bases). V lost 5 bases and J lost 7, with 12 bases in between. Germline V gene lookup returns CDR1 SGHNT and CDR2 YENEEA. The CDR3 covers 12 residues. CDR3: CASSPPSGEQYF. CDR3 nucleotide sequence: TGTGCCAGCAGCCCCCCCTCGGGGGAGCAGTACTTC.

This chain connects TRBV7-9 to TRBJ2-3, with TRBD1 matching 9 bases. The CDR3 consists of 16 residues. CDR1 is SEHNR and CDR2 is FQNEAQ in the germline V gene (reference sequence). V dropped 8 bases and J dropped 6; count of bases not matched to a gene: 15. The CDR3 region is CASERIRDRVSDTQYF. As DNA, the CDR3 is TGTGCCAGCGAAAGAATTAGGGACAGGGTATCCGATACGCAGTATTTT.

This clone showed up many times. The rearrangement links TRBV28 to TRBJ1-2; 8 bases are a match to TRBD1. Germline lookup yields CDR1 MDHEN and CDR2 SYDVKM. The V gene end was trimmed by 5 bases and the J gene end by 3 bases; junction bases not matched to a gene: 5. The CDR3 length is 14 residues. CDR3 sequence (DNA): TGTGCCAGCAGTGCGCCGGGACAGGACTATGGCTACACCTTC. Protein sequence: CASSAPGQDYGYTF.

The chain links TRBV15 to TRBJ2-6, with D possibly being TRBD1 (6 bases). V was clipped by 1 base and J by 4 bases, with 11 bases between them. The length of the CDR3 is 16 residues. Per the germline V gene, CDR1 is LNHNV and CDR2 is YYDKDF (reference sequence). CDR3 sequence: CATSRGRGAGANVLTF. CDR3 DNA sequence: TGTGCCACCAGCAGAGGCAGGGGTGCCGGGGCCAACGTCCTGACTTTC. Filled out from reference TRBV15 and TRBJ2-6, the complete variable domain reads DAMVIQNPRYQVTQFGKPVTLSCSQTLNHNVMYWYQQKSSQAPKLLFHYYDKDFNNEADTPDNFQSRRPNTSFCFLDIRSPGLGDTAMYLCATSRGRGAGANVLTFGAGSRLTVL.

The chain carries TRBV10-3 and TRBJ1-6; perhaps TRBD1 as D (6 bases). The germline V gene has CDR1 ENHRY and CDR2 SYGVKD. The CDR3 has 22 amino acids. V dropped 6 bases and J dropped 0 bases, with 30 bases sitting between them. CDR3 sequence (DNA): TGTGCCATCAGCGTAATTCGAGACACAGGGTACTATCGAAGCTCCTATAATTCACCCCTCCACTTT. Residues: CAISVIRDTGYYRSSYNSPLHF.

CDR3 protein: CASSPRYSIQGTEAFF. CDR3 nucleotide sequence: TGTGCCAGCAGCCCCCGATACAGCATACAGGGCACTGAAGCTTTCTTT. The V gene is TRBV9, the J gene TRBJ1-1; TRBD1 might be the D (6 bases). The V gene's germline CDR1 is SGDLS and CDR2 YYNGEE. With 4 bases removed from V and 4 bases from J, the gap between germline ends came to 20 bases. The CDR3 has 16 residues.

The genes are TRBV11-2 and TRBJ2-6, with TRBD2 matching 8 bases. The CDR3 has 19 residues. Germline V gene lookup returns CDR1 SGHAT and CDR2 FQNNGV. V shed 1 base and J 4 bases; nucleotides not matched to a gene: 12. As DNA, the CDR3 is TGTGCCAGCAGCTTAGTAAGAACTAGCGGAGGGAAGGGGGCCAACGTCCTGACTTTC. This translates into CASSLVRTSGGKGANVLTF.

CDR3 in DNA: TGTGCCAGCAGCTTAGCTAGCGGGCCACGGGGAGAGTACTTC. It translates to CASSLASGPRGEYF. This chain uses TRBV7-9 with TRBJ2-7; 7 bases are a match to TRBD2. Germline assignment: CDR1 SEHNR and CDR2 FQNEAQ (reference sequence). V trimming: 0 bases; J trimming: 11 bases; junction bases outside the gene matches: 10. This CDR3 contains 14 residues.

The V and J genes are TRBV2 and TRBJ1-6; tentative D call: TRBD1 (6 bases). The germline V gene has CDR1 SNHLY and CDR2 FYNNEI. The CDR3 sequence is 14 residues long. Trimming took 3 bases from V and 10 from J, leaving 13 bases between them. The CDR3 here is CASSENRAISPLHF. The CDR3 DNA follows: TGTGCCAGCAGTGAGAACAGGGCCATCTCACCCCTCCACTTT.

The V call is TRBV14, the J call TRBJ1-5; D remains ambiguous. The CDR3 length is 13 residues. Germline V gives CDR1 SGHDN, CDR2 FVKESK. V lost 1 base to trimming and J lost 5 bases, with 6 bases between them. The CDR3 loop is CASSQAGDQPQHF. Here the CDR3 DNA reads TGTGCCAGCAGCCAAGCAGGCGATCAGCCCCAGCATTTT. The whole variable domain, filled in from reference TRBV14 and TRBJ1-5, reads EAGVTQFPSHSVIEKGQTVTLRCDPISGHDNLYWYRRVMGKEIKFLLHFVKESKQDESGMPNNRFLAERTGGTYSTLKVQPAELEDSGVYFCASSQAGDQPQHFGDGTRLSIL.

The V call is TRBV3-1 (or the pseudogene TRBV3-2), the J call TRBJ1-4; D is unclear. This CDR3 has 15 amino acids. Germline CDR1 is LGHDT and CDR2 is YNNKEL (reference sequence). V lost 1 base and J 7 bases, leaving 13 bases between the germline ends. The CDR3 bases are TGTGCCAGCAGCCAAGTTGCAGGTTTGGTTGAAAAACTGTTTTTT. This translates into CASSQVAGLVEKLFF.

The rearrangement links TRBV30 to TRBJ2-1; 11 positions match TRBD2. Per germline, CDR1 GTSNPN and CDR2 SVGIG (reference sequence). The V and J ends lost 7 bases and 3 bases, in that order; junction bases with no gene match: 2. This CDR3 region has 13 residues. CDR3 in amino acids: CAFGTSGYNEQFF. The CDR3 DNA follows: TGTGCCTTCGGGACTAGCGGCTACAATGAGCAGTTCTTC.

The chain employs TRBV6-2 or TRBV6-3 and TRBJ2-1; maybe TRBD2 (7 bases). Germline CDR1 MNHEY, CDR2 SVGEGT. The CDR3 consists of 15 residues. Trimming took 4 bases from V and 4 from J, leaving 14 bases between them. The CDR3 loop reads CASSFGGGGYNEQFF. CDR3 DNA: TGTGCCAGCAGTTTTGGGGGAGGGGGGTACAATGAGCAGTTCTTC.

The chain combines TRBV21-1 with TRBJ1-5; whether TRBD1, the table's D call, matches the DNA was not checked. TRBV21-1 is a recognized pseudogene. The CDR3 covers 13 residues. The CDR3 sequence is CASRQGGNQPQHF. CDR3 sequence (DNA): TGTGCCAGCAGACAGGGGGGCAATCAGCCCCAGCATTTT.

The V gene is TRBV5-6, the J gene TRBJ2-7; 12 nucleotides match TRBD2. With V trimmed by 1 base and J by 4 bases, 15 bases remained unmatched. Germline CDR1 is SGHDT and CDR2 is YYEEEE. CDR3 length: 19 amino acids. The CDR3 protein is CASSLLQVTLAGGPYEQYF. In DNA, the CDR3 is TGTGCCAGCAGCTTGCTACAGGTTACCCTAGCGGGAGGGCCTTACGAGCAGTACTTC.

The rearrangement uses TRBV7-2 and TRBJ2-5, with 8 positions matching TRBD1. V lost 8 bases to trimming and J lost 5 bases; unmatched junction nucleotides: 4. The CDR3 is made up of 12 amino acids. Germline V gives CDR1 SGHTA, CDR2 FQGNSA. Here the CDR3 DNA reads TGTGCCAGCTCAGGGGGCTGGGAGACCCAGTACTTC. It yields the protein CASSGGWETQYF.

CDR3 loop: CAWSVLAGEGGELFF. The CDR3 bases are TGTGCCTGGAGTGTACTAGCGGGAGAAGGCGGGGAGCTGTTTTTT. The chain joins TRBV30 to TRBJ2-2; 11 nucleotides align to TRBD2. V dropped 0 bases and J dropped 7; count of bases not matched to a gene: 4. This CDR3 comprises 15 residues. Germline V CDR1 and CDR2: GTSNPN, SVGIG (reference sequence).

This chain connects TRBV6-5 to TRBJ1-1; D remains unclear. There are 13 residues in the CDR3. Germline V gene data show CDR1 as MNHEY and CDR2 as SVGAGI. Trimming took off 0 bases at V and 5 bases at J, with 7 bases between the two ends. The CDR3 loop is CASSYSRATEAFF. The CDR3 region has the DNA TGTGCCAGCAGTTACTCGCGGGCGACTGAAGCTTTCTTT.

This chain uses TRBV6-5 with TRBJ2-3; TRBD2 matches at 8 bases. V dropped 11 bases and J dropped 4; count of bases not matched to a gene: 8. CDR3 size: 13 residues. Germline V gene sequence: CDR1 MNHEY, CDR2 SVGAGI. CDR3 in amino acids: CAGREAGADTQYF. CDR3 bases: TGTGCCGGACGGGAAGCGGGGGCAGATACGCAGTATTTT.

The chain is built from TRBV7-2 and TRBJ2-3, with 10 bases that match TRBD2. The germline V gene has CDR1 SGHTA and CDR2 FQGNSA. The V and J ends lost 1 base and 5 bases, in that order; junction bases with no gene match: 6. This CDR3 has 16 amino acids. The chain's CDR3 is CASSLEAGGGIDTQYF. CDR3 DNA sequence: TGTGCCAGCAGCTTAGAAGCGGGAGGGGGTATAGATACGCAGTATTTT.

This clone was picked up one time. This rearrangement joins TRBV7-8 to TRBJ1-5; possibly TRBD1 for D (5 bases). V was shortened by 3 bases and J by 7 bases, with 13 bases between the two germline ends. Germline assignment: CDR1 SGHVS and CDR2 FQNEAQ. This CDR3 has 14 amino acids. The CDR3 bases are TGTGCCAGCAGCTTTGGGGGGGTTGGGCAGCCCCAGCATTTT. This encodes CASSFGGVGQPQHF.

This chain uses TRBV29-1 with TRBJ2-5; TRBD1 matches 7 bases. The germline V gene has CDR1 SQVTM and CDR2 ANQGSEA. CDR3 length equals 13 residues. J was trimmed by 2 bases and V by 4 bases; bases with no gene match: 4. DNA of the CDR3: TGCAGCGTTGGGGGACAGCCGCAAGAGACCCAGTACTTC. This translates into CSVGGQPQETQYF. Drawing the rest from reference TRBV29-1 and TRBJ2-5, the complete variable domain is SAVISQKPSRDICQRGTSLTIQCQVDSQVTMMFWYRQQPGQSLTLIATANQGSEATYESGFVIDKFPISRPNLTFSTLTVSNMSPEDSSIYLCSVGGQPQETQYFGPGTRLLVL.

This clone appeared a few times. This chain links TRBV12-3 or TRBV12-4 with TRBJ2-7; TRBD2 agrees at 7 bases. The CDR3 is 13 amino acids. V dropped 6 bases and J dropped 5; count of bases not matched to a gene: 7. CDR3 DNA: TGTGCCAGCAGCCGAAATGGGAGGGACGAGCAGTACTTC. Protein sequence: CASSRNGRDEQYF.

The chain is built from TRBV6-6 and TRBJ2-7; no clear D. V lost 5 bases and J lost 5, with 7 bases in between. The germline V gene encodes CDR1 MNHNY and CDR2 SVGAGI (reference sequence). The CDR3 runs to 11 residues. The CDR3 loop is CASSGTNEQYF. CDR3 nucleotide sequence: TGTGCCAGCAGTGGCACGAACGAGCAGTACTTC.

The genes are TRBV18 and TRBJ2-7, with D perhaps matching TRBD1 (6 bases). V lost 6 bases to trimming and J lost 2 bases, with 14 bases between them. The CDR3 loop spans 14 amino acids. CDR1 is KGHSH, CDR2 LQKENI, per germline. The DNA for the CDR3 is TGTGCCAGCTCTCAACAGGGTTACGCCTACGAGCAGTACTTC. Its translation: CASSQQGYAYEQYF.